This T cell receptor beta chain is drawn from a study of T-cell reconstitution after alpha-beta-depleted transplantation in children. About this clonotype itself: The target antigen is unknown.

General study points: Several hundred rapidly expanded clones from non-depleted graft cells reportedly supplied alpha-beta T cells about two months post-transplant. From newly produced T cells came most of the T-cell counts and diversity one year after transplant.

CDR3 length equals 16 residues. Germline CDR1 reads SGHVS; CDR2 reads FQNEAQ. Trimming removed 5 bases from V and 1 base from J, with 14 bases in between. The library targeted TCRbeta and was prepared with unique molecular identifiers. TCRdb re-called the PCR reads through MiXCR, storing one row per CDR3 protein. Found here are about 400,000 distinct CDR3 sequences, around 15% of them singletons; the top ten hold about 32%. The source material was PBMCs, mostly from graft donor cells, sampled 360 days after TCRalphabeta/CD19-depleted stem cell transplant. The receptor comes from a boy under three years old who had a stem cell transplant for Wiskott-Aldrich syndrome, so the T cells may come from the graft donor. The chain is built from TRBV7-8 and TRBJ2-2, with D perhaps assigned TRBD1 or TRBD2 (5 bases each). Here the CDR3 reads CASSHQPGLNTGELFF. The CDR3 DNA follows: TGTGCCAGCAGCCATCAACCGGGGCTGAACACCGGGGAGCTGTTTTTT.